This record covers a single TCR beta chain. Its specificity is not known. The source of the sample is a study of T-cell memory formation after mild COVID-19. Findings and limits, study-wide: Among contracting clones, CD4+ were mainly CM/EM and CD8+ enriched in EMRA.

Barcoded TCR alpha and TCR beta cDNA libraries with UMIs came from 5'RACE using constant-segment primers. MiXCR was run by TCRdb on the 5' RACE reads, yielding one entry per CDR3 protein. The sample includes fewer than 200,000 distinct CDR3 sequences, approximately 12% seen only once; the top ten take approximately 3.5%. Trimming took 6 bases from V and 6 from J, leaving 7 bases between them. The germline V gene encodes CDR1 SNHLY and CDR2 FYNNEI. The CDR3 loop spans 11 amino acids. The V and J genes are TRBV2 and TRBJ2-3; a weak D match, TRBD2 (5 bases). Sequencing used PBMCs or a T cell subset sorted from them (not recorded which). The clonotype was recovered from a man younger than 35 who had mild COVID-19 (a few samples of this study predate the infection). Cell type and time point are not known. CDR3 loop: CASSQRDTQYF. CDR3 coding DNA: TGTGCCAGCAGCCAGCGGGATACGCAGTATTTT.